The TCR beta chain under discussion was sequenced for a study of response to subunit inactivated influenza vaccine. This CDR3 has 16 residues. The V and J ends lost 0 bases and 4 bases respectively, with 14 bases between them. Per the germline V gene, CDR1 is SGHRS and CDR2 is YFSETQ. Comment on this clonotype: What it binds is not known.

TCRdb independently ran MiXCR on the RT-PCR reads; one entry per CDR3 protein. This table holds around 790,000 distinct CDR3 sequences, approximately 22% found once. Study-wide results and limits: There was a suggestion from the authors that each seasonal influenza vaccination recruits few new T cells.

This clonotype originated in a man in his forties or fifties who received an inactivated influenza vaccine. The rearrangement uses TRBV5-1 and TRBJ2-1, with a weak D call TRBD2 (6 bases). The sequencing used PBMCs from blood, collected 5 to 6 days after vaccination. The DNA of the CDR3 is TGCGCCAGCAGCTTGGGGGTGACTAGACAATACAATGAGCAGTTCTTC. This encodes CASSLGVTRQYNEQFF. Based on the CDR3 plus reference TRBV5-1 and TRBJ2-1, the full variable domain is KAGVTQTPRYLIKTRGQQVTLSCSPISGHRSVSWYQQTPGQGLQFLFEYFSETQRNKGNFPGRFSGRQFSNSRSEMNVSTLELGDSALYLCASSLGVTRQYNEQFFGPGTRLTVL.